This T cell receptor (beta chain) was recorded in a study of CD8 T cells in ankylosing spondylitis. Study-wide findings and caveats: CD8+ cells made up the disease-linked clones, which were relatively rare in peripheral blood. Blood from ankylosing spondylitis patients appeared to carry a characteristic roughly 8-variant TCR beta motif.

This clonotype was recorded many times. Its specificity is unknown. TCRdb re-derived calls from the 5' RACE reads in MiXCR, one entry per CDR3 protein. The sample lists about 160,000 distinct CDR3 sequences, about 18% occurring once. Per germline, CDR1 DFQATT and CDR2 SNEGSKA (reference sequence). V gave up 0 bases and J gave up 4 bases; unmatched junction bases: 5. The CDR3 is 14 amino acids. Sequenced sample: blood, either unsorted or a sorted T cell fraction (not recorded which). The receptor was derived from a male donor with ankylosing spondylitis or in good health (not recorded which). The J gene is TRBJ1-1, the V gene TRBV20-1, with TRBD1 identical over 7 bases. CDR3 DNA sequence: TGCAGTGCTAGAGATCAGGGGGGCACCACTGAAGCTTTCTTT. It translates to CSARDQGGTTEAFF.